This TCR beta chain derives from a study of cytomegalovirus exposure and HLA in healthy donors. A multiplex PCR was run with 60 Vbeta primers and 13 Jbeta primers. The method was immunoSEQ multiplex PCR; TCRdb's version includes in-frame clones alone and lacks a portion of them. The profile covers approximately 130,000 clones, with around 76% appearing a single time and around 1.9% taken by the ten largest. V was pared by 4 bases and J by 5 bases, with 7 bases of the junction left unmatched. The germline gives CDR1 MGHDK, CDR2 SYGVNS. This CDR3 is built from 17 residues. V gene TRBV25-1 combines with J gene TRBJ2-1; 14 nucleotides agree with TRBD2. Sequencing was performed on PBMCs. The sequence derives from a woman aged 45-65 years in good health and CMV-seronegative. The CDR3 sequence: CASSGTSGRLHDNEQFF. The CDR3 bases are TGTGCCAGCAGTGGGACTAGCGGGAGGCTACACGACAATGAGCAGTTCTTC.